The clone carrying this T cell receptor beta chain was detected only a few times. The trim removed 3 bases at V and 0 bases at J, leaving 5 bases unmatched. The CDR3 runs 16 residues. The germline CDR1 and CDR2 sequences are MGHRA and YSYEKL. The data belong to a study of beta chain features in type 1 diabetes. Study details: Healthy donors and patients showed comparable age, gender and cell yields.

The isolated RNA, all of it, was reverse transcribed, so expressed TCRB transcripts were what got sequenced. The protocol was immunoSEQ multiplex PCR, while the TCRdb copy is restricted to in-frame clones and leaves out a portion. The sample includes 200,000 to 300,000 clones, around 14% seen only once; the top ten take around 0.03%. V is TRBV4-1 and J is TRBJ2-1, with 7 nucleotides matching TRBD1. Sequencing input: naive CD4+ T cells from blood. The source is a woman in her forties in good health. CDR3 bases: TGCGCCAGCAGCCAGGGCGCAGGGGGCTCCTACAATGAGCAGTTCTTC. Translated, it gives CASSQGAGGSYNEQFF.